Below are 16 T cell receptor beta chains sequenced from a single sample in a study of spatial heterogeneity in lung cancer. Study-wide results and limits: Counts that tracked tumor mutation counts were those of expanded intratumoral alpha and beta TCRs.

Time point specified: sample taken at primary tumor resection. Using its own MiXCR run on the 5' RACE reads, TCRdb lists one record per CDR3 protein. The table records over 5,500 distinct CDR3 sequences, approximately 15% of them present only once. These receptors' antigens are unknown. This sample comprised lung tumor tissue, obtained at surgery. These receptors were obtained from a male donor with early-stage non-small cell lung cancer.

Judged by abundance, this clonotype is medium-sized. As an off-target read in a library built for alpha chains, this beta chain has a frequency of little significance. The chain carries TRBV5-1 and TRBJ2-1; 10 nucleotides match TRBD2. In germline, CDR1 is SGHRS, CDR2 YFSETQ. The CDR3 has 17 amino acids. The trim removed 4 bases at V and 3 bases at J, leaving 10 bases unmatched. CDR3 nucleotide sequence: TGCGCCAGCAGCGCCACCCAGCGGGAGGGCCGCTACAATGAGCAGTTCTTC. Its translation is CASSATQREGRYNEQFF.

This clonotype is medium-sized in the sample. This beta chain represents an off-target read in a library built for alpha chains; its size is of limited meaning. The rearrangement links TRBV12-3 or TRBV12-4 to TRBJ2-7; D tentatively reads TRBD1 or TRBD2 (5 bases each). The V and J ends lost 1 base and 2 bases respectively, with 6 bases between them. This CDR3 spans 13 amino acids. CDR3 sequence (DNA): TGTGCCAGCAGTTTAGTGGGGGCCTACGAGCAGTACTTC. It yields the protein CASSLVGAYEQYF.

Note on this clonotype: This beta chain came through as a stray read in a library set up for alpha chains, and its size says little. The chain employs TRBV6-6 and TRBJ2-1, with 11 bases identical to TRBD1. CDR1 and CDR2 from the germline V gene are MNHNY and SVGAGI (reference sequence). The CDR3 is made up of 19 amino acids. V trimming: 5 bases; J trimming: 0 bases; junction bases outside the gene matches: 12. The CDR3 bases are TGTGCCAGCAGTCCGGGACAGGGGGTTTTGAGGAGCTCCTACAATGAGCAGTTCTTC. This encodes CASSPGQGVLRSSYNEQFF.

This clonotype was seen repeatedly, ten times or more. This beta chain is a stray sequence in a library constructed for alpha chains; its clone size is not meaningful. CDR3 in DNA: TGCGCCAGCAGAGGGACGGAGACCTACGAGCAGTACTTC. It codes for CASRGTETYEQYF. The rearrangement uses TRBV5-1 and TRBJ2-7, with D perhaps matching TRBD1 or TRBD2 (5 bases each). Looked up from germline, CDR1 is SGHRS and CDR2 is YFSETQ. V dropped 5 bases and J dropped 2 bases, with 11 bases sitting between them. The CDR3 has 13 residues.

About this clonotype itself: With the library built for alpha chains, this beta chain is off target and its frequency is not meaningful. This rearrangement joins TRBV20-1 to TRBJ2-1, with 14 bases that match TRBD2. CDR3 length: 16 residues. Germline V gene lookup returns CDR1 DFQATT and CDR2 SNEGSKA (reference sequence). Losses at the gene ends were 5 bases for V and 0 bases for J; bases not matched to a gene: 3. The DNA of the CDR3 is TGCAGTGCTGCCGGGACTAGCGGGAGCTCCTACAATGAGCAGTTCTTC. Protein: CSAAGTSGSSYNEQFF.

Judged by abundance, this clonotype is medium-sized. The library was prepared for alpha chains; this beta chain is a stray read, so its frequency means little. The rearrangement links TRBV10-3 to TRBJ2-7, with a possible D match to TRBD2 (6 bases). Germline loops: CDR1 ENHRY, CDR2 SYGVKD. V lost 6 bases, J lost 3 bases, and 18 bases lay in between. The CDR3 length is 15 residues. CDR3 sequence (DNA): TGTGCCATCAGGGACGGAGGGACTGCCCGCTACGAGCAGTACTTC. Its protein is CAIRDGGTARYEQYF.

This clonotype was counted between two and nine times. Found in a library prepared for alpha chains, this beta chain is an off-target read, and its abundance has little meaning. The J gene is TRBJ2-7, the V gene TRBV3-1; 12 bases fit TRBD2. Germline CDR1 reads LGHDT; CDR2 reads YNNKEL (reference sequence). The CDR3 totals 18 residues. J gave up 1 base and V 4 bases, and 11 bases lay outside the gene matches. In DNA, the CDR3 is TGTGCCAGCAGCCTTGAATTAACTAGCGGGGGGAATTCCTACGAGCAGTACTTC. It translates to CASSLELTSGGNSYEQYF.

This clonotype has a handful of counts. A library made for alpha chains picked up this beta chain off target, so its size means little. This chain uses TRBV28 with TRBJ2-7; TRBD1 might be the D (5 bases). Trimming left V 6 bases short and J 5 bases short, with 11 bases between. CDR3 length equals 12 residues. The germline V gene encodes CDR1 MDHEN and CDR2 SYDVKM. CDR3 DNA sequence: TGTGCCAGCAGAAATCAGGGTAACGAGCAGTACTTC. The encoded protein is CASRNQGNEQYF.

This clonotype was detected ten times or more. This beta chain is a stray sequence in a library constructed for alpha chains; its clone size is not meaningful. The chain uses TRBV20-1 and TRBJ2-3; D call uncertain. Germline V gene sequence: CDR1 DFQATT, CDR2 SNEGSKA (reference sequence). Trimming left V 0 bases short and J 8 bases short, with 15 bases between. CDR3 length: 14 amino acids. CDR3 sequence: CSARDSSGLGTQYF. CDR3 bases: TGCAGTGCTAGAGATTCGAGTGGGTTGGGTACGCAGTATTTT.

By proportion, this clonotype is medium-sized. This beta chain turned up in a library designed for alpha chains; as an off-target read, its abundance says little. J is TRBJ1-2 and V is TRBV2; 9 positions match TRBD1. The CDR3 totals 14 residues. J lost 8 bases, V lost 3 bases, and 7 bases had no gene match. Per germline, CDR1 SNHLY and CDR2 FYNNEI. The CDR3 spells CASSEGQGRKGYTF. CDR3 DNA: TGTGCCAGCAGTGAGGGACAGGGAAGAAAGGGCTACACCTTC.

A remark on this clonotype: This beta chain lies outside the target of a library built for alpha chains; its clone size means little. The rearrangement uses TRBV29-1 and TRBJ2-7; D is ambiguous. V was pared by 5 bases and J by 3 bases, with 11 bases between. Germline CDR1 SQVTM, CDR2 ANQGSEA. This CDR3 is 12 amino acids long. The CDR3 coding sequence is TGCAGCGTTAGAATGGGATACTACGAGCAGTACTTC. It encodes CSVRMGYYEQYF.

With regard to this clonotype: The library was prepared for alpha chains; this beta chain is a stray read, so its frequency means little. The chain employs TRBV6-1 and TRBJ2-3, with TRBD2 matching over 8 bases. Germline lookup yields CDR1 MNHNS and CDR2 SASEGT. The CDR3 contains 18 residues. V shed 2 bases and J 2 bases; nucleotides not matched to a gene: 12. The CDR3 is CASSEQYWVAGNTDTQYF. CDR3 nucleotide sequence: TGTGCCAGCAGTGAACAGTACTGGGTAGCGGGAAACACAGATACGCAGTATTTT.

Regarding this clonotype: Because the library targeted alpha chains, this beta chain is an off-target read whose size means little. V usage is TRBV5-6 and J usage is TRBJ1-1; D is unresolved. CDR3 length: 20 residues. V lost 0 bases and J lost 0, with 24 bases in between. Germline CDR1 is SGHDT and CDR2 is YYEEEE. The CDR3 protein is CASSLGDVRRLVIMNTEAFF. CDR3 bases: TGTGCCAGCAGCTTGGGTGATGTTAGGAGGCTCGTCATTATGAACACTGAAGCTTTCTTT.

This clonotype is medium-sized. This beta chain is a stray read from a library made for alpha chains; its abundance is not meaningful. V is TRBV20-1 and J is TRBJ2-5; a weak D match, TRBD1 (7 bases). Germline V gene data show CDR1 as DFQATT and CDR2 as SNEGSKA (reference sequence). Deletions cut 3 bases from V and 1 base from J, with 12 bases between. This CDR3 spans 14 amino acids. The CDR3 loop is CSASPGGPQETQYF. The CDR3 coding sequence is TGCAGTGCTAGCCCAGGGGGGCCCCAAGAGACCCAGTACTTC.

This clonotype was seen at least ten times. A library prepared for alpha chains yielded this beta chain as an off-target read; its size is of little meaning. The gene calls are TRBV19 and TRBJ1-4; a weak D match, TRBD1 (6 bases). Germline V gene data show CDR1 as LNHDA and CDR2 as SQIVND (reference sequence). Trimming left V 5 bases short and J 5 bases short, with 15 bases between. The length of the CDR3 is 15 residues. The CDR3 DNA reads TGTGCCAGTAGTCCCCGGGACACCAGAAATGAAAAACTGTTTTTT. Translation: CASSPRDTRNEKLFF. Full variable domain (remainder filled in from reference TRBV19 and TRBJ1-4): DGGITQSPKYLFRKEGQNVTLSCEQNLNHDAMYWYRQDPGQGLRLIYYSQIVNDFQKGDIAEGYSVSREKKESFPLTVTSAQKNPTAFYLCASSPRDTRNEKLFFGSGTQLSVL.

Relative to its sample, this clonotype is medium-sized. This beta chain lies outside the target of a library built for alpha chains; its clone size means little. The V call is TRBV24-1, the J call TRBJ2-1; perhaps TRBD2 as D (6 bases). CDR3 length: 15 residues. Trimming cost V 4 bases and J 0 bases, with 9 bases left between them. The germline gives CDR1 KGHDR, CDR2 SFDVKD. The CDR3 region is CATSEGGSSYNEQFF. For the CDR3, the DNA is TGTGCCACCAGTGAGGGGGGAAGCTCCTACAATGAGCAGTTCTTC.